This TCR beta chain emerged from a study of cytomegalovirus exposure and HLA in healthy donors. Findings and limits, study-wide: Looking again later, the authors saw that most CMV-associated TCR beta chains seemed HLA-restricted. When analyzed later, a missense DCLRE1C variant was found to be linked to TCR beta V- and J-gene trimming.

Concerning this clone itself: Antigen specificity is unknown.

V was shortened by 1 base and J by 3 bases, with 16 bases between the two germline ends. The germline V gene encodes CDR1 LGHNA and CDR2 YNFKEQ. CDR3 length: 17 amino acids. The study ran its PCR with 60 Vbeta and 13 Jbeta primers. Using immunoSEQ multiplex PCR, the repertoire was profiled, and TCRdb retains in-frame clones only, with some absent. In the table there are around 300,000 clones, roughly 81% of which are singletons. Material: PBMCs. This rearrangement joins TRBV4-2 to TRBJ2-1; no clear D. The sequence came from a woman between 40 and 50 years old in good health and CMV-seropositive. CDR3 sequence reads: CASSQVLNPVGYNEQFF. CDR3 coding DNA: TGTGCCAGCAGCCAAGTTTTGAATCCGGTTGGCTACAATGAGCAGTTCTTC.